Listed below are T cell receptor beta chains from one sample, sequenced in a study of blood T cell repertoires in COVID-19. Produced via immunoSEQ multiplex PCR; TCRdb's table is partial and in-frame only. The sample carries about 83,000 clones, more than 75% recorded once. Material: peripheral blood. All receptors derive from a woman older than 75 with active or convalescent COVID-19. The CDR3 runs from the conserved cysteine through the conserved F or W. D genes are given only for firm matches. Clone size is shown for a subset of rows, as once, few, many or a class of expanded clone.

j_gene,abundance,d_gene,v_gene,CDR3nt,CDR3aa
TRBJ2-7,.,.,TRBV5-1,TGCGCCAGCAGCTTACAACAGGCATGCGAGCAGTACTTC,CASSLQQACEQYF
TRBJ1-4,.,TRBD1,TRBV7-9,TGTGCCAGCAGTAGGGGGCTGACGGAAAAACTGTTTTTT,CASSRGLTEKLFF
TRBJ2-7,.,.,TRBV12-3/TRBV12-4,TGTGCCAGCAGCCAGGTCGGCGAGCAGTACTTC,CASSQVGEQYF
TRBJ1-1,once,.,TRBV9,TGTGCCAGCAGCGGTCTTGGACAAATAAACACTGAAGCTTTCTTT,CASSGLGQINTEAFF
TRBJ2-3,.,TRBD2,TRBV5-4,TGTGCCAGCAGCTCGGGACTAGCGGGGGGGCAATTAGATACGCAGTATTTT,CASSSGLAGGQLDTQYF
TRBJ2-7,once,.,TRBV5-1,TGCGCCAGCAGCCCTAACAGGGTCGGGTACGAGCAGTACTTC,CASSPNRVGYEQYF
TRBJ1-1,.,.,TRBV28,TGTGCCAGCAGTTTCCCGGGGGCTGAAGCTTTCTTT,CASSFPGAEAFF
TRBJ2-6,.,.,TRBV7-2,TGTGCCAGCAGTCAGGGGCTTGGGGCCAACGTCCTGACTTTC,CASSQGLGANVLTF
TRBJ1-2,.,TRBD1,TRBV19,TGTGCCAGTAGTATAAGAACAGGGGGCTTGAACTATGGCTACACCTTC,CASSIRTGGLNYGYTF
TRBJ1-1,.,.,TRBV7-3,TGTGCCAGCAGCTTAATGATGGGGAGTGAGGCTTTCTTT,CASSLMMGSEAFF
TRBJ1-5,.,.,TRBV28,TGTGCCAGCAGTTTACCCCAATCGGATCAGCCCCAGCATTTT,CASSLPQSDQPQHF
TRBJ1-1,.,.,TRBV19,TGTGCCAGTAGTCTCTCTACCTGGAACACTGAAGCTTTCTTT,CASSLSTWNTEAFF
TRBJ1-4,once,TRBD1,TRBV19,TGTGCCAGTAGTGCCGGGACAGACCCCTTTACTGGGGAAAAACTGTTTTTT,CASSAGTDPFTGEKLFF
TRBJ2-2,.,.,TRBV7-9,TGTGCCAGCAGCTTAGCGATCACAGCCCAGAACACCGGGGAGCTGTTTTTT,CASSLAITAQNTGELFF
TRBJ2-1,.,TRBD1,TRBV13,TGTGCCAGCAGCTTCTCCGCAGGGGGCGGACTCAGGAAGCAGTTCTTC,CASSFSAGGGLRKQFF
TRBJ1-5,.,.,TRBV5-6,TGTGCCAGCAGCTTGGCCGGGAGGGGGGCGCGTTGGCCCCAGCATTTT,CASSLAGRGARWPQHF
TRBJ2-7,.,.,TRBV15,TGTGCCACCGTAGAGGGCAGGGAGCAGTACTTC,CATVEGREQYF
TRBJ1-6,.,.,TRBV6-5,TGTGCCAGCAGTCTATCAGGGTTAGGATCACCCCTCCACTTT,CASSLSGLGSPLHF
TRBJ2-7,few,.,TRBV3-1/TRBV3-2,TGTGCCAGCAGCCGGGACACCTACGAGCAGTACTTC,CASSRDTYEQYF
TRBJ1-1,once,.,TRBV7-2,TGTGCCAGCGGGGGCCCGAACACTGAAGCTTTCTTT,CASGGPNTEAFF
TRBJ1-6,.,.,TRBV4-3,TGCGCCAGCAGCCAAGATACGGCCTATAATTCACCCCTCCACTTT,CASSQDTAYNSPLHF
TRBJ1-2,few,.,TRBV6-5,TGTGCCAGCAGTAACCACGGTTCGGAACAGGGCTACACCTTC,CASSNHGSEQGYTF